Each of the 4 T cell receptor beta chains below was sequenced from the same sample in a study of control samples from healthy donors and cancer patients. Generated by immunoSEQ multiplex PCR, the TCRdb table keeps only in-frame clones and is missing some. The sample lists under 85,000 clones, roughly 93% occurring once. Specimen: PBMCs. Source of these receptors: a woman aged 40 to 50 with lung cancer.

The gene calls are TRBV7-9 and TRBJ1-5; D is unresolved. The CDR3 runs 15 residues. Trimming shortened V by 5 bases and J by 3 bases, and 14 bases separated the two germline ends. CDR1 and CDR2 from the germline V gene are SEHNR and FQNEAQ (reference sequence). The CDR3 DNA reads TGTGCCAGCAGCCGAGATCGATGGGACAATCAGCCCCAGCATTTT. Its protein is CASSRDRWDNQPQHF.

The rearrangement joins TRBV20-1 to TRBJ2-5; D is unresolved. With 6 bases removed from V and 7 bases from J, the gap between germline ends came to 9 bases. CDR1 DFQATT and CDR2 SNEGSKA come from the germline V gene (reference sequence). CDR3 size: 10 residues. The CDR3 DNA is TGCAGTGCCTCCGAAGGGACCCAGTACTTC. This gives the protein CSASEGTQYF.

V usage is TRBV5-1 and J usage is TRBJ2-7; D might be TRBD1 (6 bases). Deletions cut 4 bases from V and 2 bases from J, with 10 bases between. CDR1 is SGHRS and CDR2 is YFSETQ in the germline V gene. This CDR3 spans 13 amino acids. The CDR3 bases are TGCGCCAGCAGCCCCGACAGGCCCTACGAGCAGTACTTC. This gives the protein CASSPDRPYEQYF.

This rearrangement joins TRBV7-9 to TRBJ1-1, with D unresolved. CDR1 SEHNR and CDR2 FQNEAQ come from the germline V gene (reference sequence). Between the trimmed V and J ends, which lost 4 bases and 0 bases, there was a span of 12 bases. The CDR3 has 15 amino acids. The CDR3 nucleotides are TGTGCCAGCAGCTCTCAAGCCATGATGAACACTGAAGCTTTCTTT. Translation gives CASSSQAMMNTEAFF.